What follows is one TCR beta chain and its context. Relative to the germline gene, one junction end is altered; a read error may explain this. CDR3 size: 14 residues. Germline V gene lookup returns CDR1 SGHTA and CDR2 FQGNSA. Each CDR3 protein gets one entry after TCRdb re-called the reads with MiXCR. The data hold about 450,000 distinct CDR3 sequences, with around 32% observed a single time. The data were taken from a study of T cell repertoires in cytomegalovirus infection. The receptor comes from a human donor in good health (CMV status not recorded). Some clones in this sample may be carry-over from other donors' samples. V and J are TRBV7-2 and TRBJ2-1; D unresolved. The sample comprised PBMCs. CDR3 in DNA: TGTGCCTGCAGACCGGGTCTACTCAATAAAGAGCAGTTCTTC. This sequence encodes CACRPGLLNKEQFF.